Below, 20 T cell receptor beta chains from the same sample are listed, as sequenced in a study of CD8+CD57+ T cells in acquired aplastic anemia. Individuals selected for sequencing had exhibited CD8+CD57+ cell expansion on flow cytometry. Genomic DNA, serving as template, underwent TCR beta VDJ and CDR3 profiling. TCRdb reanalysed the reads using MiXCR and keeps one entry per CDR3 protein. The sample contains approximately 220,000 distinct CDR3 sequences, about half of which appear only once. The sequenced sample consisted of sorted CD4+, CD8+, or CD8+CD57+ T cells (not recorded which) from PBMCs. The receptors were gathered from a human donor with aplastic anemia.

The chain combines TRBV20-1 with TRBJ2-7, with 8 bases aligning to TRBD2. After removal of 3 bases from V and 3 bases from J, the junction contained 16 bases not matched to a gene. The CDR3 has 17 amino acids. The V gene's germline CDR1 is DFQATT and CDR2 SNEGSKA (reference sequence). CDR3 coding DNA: TGCAGTGCTAGCCCCGCGGGGTCCGGGGCGGGGGGCTACGAGCAGTACTTC. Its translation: CSASPAGSGAGGYEQYF.

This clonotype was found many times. This CDR3 reads CAISGRDRGAGNTEAFF. In DNA, the CDR3 is TGTGCCATCAGTGGCCGGGACAGGGGCGCCGGGAACACTGAAGCTTTCTTT. The V and J genes are TRBV10-3 and TRBJ1-1, with 10 nucleotides matching TRBD1. The CDR3 runs to 17 residues. The V gene end was trimmed by 4 bases and the J gene end by 1 base; junction bases not matched to a gene: 9. The V gene's germline CDR1 is ENHRY and CDR2 SYGVKD.

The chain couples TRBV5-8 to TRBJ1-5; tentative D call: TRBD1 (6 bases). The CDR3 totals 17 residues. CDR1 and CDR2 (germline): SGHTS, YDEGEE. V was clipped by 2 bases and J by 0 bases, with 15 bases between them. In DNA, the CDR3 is TGTGCCAGCAGCTTAGCCCCCAGGGGTGGTAGCAATCAGCCCCAGCATTTT. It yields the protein CASSLAPRGGSNQPQHF.

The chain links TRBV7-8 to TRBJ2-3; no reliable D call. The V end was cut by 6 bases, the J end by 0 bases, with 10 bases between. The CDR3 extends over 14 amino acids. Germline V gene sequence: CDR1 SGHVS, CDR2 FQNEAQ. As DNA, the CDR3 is TGTGCCAGCAGTCCGTGGCAGAGCACAGATACGCAGTATTTT. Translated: CASSPWQSTDTQYF.

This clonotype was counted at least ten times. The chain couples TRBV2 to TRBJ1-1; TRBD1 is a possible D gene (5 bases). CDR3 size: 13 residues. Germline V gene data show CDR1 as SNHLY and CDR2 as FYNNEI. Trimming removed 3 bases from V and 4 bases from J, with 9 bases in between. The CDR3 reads CASSDARGTEAFF. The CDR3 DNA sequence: TGTGCCAGCAGTGACGCGAGGGGCACTGAAGCTTTCTTT. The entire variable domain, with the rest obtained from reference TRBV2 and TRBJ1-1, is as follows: EPEVTQTPSHQVTQMGQEVILRCVPISNHLYFYWYRQILGQKVEFLVSFYNNEISEKSEIFDDQFSVERPDGSNFTLKIRSTKLEDSAMYFCASSDARGTEAFFGQGTRLTVV.

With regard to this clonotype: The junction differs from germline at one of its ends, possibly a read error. This CDR3 reads CASSYAGQGAFNEQFF. The CDR3 DNA is TGTGCCAGCAGTTACGCGGGACAGGGGGCCTTCAATGAGCAGTTCTTC. This sequence joins TRBV10-3 and TRBJ2-1; 12 bases match TRBD1. The length of the CDR3 is 16 residues. From germline, CDR1 is ENHRY and CDR2 SYGVKD.

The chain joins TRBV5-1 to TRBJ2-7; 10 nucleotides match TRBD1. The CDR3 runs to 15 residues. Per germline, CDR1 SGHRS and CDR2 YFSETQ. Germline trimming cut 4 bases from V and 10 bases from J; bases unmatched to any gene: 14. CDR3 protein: CASSQYGTGATLQYF. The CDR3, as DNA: TGCGCCAGCAGCCAGTACGGGACAGGGGCCACCCTCCAGTACTTC.

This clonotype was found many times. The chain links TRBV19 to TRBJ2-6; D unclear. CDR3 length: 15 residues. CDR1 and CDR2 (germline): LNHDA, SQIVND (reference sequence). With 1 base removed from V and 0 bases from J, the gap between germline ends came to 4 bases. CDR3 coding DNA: TGTGCCAGTAGTATAGGTAACTCTGGGGCCAACGTCCTGACTTTC. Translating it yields CASSIGNSGANVLTF.

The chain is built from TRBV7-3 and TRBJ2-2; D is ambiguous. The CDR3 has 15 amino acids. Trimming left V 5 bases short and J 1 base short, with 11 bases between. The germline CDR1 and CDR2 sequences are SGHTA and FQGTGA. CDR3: CASSPRTENTGELFF. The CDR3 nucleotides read TGTGCCAGCAGCCCTCGGACGGAGAACACCGGGGAGCTGTTTTTT.

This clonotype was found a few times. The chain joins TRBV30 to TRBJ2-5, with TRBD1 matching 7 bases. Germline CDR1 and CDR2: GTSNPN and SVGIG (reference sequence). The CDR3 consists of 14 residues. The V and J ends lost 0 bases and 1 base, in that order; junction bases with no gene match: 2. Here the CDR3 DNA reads TGTGCCTGGAGTGTAGGGGGCAGCCAAGAGACCCAGTACTTC. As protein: CAWSVGGSQETQYF.

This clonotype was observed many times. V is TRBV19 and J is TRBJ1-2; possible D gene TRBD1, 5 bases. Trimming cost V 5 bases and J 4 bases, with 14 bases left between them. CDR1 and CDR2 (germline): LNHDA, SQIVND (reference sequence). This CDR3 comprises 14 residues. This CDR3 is CASSVTRGGYGYTF. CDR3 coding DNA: TGTGCCAGTAGTGTCACAAGGGGTGGCTATGGCTACACCTTC.

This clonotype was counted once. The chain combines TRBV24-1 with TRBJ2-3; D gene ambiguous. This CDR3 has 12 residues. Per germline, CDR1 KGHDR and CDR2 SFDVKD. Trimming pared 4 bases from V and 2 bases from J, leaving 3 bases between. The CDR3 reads CATSEFTDTQYF. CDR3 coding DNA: TGTGCCACCAGTGAGTTCACAGATACGCAGTATTTT.

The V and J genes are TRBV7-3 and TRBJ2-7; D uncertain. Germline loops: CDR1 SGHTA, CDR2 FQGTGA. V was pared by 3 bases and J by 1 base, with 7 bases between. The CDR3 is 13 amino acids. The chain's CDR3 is CASSLDVSYEQYF. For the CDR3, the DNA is TGTGCCAGCAGCTTGGACGTTTCCTACGAGCAGTACTTC.

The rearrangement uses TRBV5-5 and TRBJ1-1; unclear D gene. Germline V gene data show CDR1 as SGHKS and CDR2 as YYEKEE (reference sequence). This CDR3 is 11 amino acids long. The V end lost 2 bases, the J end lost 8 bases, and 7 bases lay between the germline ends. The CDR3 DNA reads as TGTGCCAGCAGCTTTAAAGGGGAAGCTTTCTTT. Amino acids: CASSFKGEAFF.

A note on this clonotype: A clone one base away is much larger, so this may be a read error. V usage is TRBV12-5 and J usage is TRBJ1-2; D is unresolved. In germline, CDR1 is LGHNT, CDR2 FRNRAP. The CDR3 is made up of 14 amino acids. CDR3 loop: CASGLEGRTYGYAF. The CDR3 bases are TGTGCTAGTGGTTTGGAGGGCAGGACCTATGGCTACGCCTTC. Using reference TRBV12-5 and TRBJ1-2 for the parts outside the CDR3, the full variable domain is DARVTQTPRHKVTEMGQEVTMRCQPILGHNTVFWYRQTMMQGLELLAYFRNRAPLDDSGMPKDRFSAEMPDATLATLKIQPSEPRDSAVYFCASGLEGRTYGYAFGSGTRLTVV.

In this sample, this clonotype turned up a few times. The CDR3, as DNA: TGTGCCAGTAGTACCGGACAGGGGGGGGAAGAGCAGTACTTC. This codes for CASSTGQGGEEQYF. V is TRBV19 and J is TRBJ2-7; 10 bases are shared with TRBD1. Germline V gene sequence: CDR1 LNHDA, CDR2 SQIVND (reference sequence). V shed 4 bases and J 7 bases; nucleotides not matched to a gene: 7. CDR3 size: 14 residues.

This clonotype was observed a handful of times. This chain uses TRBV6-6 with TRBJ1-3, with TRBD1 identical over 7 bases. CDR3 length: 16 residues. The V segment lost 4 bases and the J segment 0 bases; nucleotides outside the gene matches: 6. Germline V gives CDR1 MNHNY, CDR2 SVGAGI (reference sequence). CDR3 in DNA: TGTGCCAGCAGTTTGGGGGGGGACAGCTCTGGAAACACCATATATTTT. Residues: CASSLGGDSSGNTIYF.

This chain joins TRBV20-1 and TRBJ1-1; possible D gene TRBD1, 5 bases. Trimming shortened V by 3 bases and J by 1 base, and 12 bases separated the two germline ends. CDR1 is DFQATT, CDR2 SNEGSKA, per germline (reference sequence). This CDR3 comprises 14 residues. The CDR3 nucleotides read TGCAGTGCTAGGGACACTCCAAAGAACACTGAAGCTTTCTTT. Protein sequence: CSARDTPKNTEAFF.

The CDR3 DNA is TGTGCCAGCAGTTTACCGAATGGGCCCCAGCATTTT. Its translation is CASSLPNGPQHF. The rearrangement links TRBV25-1 to TRBJ1-5, with D uncertain. The germline V and J ends were trimmed by 5 bases and 9 bases, with 11 bases remaining between them. The CDR3 has 12 residues. The germline V gene encodes CDR1 MGHDK and CDR2 SYGVNS.

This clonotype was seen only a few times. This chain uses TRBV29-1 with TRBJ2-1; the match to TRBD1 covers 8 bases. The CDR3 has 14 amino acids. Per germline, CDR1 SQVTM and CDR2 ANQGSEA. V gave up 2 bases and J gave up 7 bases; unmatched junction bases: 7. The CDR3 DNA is TGCAGCGTTGAAATGGCAGGGGGCTGGAATGAGCAGTTCTTC. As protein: CSVEMAGGWNEQFF.